This T cell receptor (beta chain) was observed in a study of blood T cells in healthy people across ages. PCR was performed a second time for roughly 7 to 12 cycles using a sample-barcoded 5' primer and a J-beta primer mix. In TCRdb, the 5' RACE reads were re-called with MiXCR into one record per CDR3 protein. The data show 1,500,000 or so distinct CDR3 sequences, 42% seen once. CDR3 size: 17 residues. The V gene lost 4 bases and the J gene lost 7 bases, with 20 bases spanning the gap. Germline V gene data show CDR1 as LGHDT and CDR2 as YNNKEL (reference sequence). The sequenced sample was blood. The genes are TRBV3-1 and TRBJ1-6; possibly TRBD1 for D (5 bases). The source of this sequence is a woman aged 18-29 years in good health. The CDR3 loop is CASSPGSGGASNSPLHF. Written as DNA, the CDR3 is TGTGCCAGCAGCCCTGGGTCGGGAGGGGCCTCAAATTCACCCCTCCACTTT.